This T cell receptor (beta chain) was sequenced for a study of PD-1 blockade in classical Hodgkin lymphoma (TCRdb year 2020). Regarding the study in general: A peripheral blood immune signature of response to PD-1 blockade in classical Hodgkin lymphoma was defined using TCR beta sequencing and CyTOF.

The Qiagen DNeasy kit was used to extract genomic DNA from unsorted PBMCs and from the negatively selected CD4+ and CD8+ fractions. TCR beta CDR3 regions were subjected to amplification by immunoSEQ multiplex PCR with primers that anneal to V and J segments. A synthetic immune receptor repertoire was used to minimize amplification bias, and remaining bias was computationally removed after sequencing. Turning to the authors' computational methods: Custom Python scripts were used to quantify repertoire diversity as the Shannon entropy index. The unsorted, CD4+ and CD8+ repertoires were each analyzed separately, with the exception of combined analyses, where CD4+ and CD8+ sequences were merged in silico. TCRdb provides this immuneACCESS table in a form limited to in-frame rearrangements. Some clones are lacking; in checked studies, under half of them reflect an unresolved V gene, and why the rest are absent is not known. The V and J calls and clone size come from that table; D and trimming were worked out from the DNA. In this sample the table shows around 32,000 clones, less than 90% of which occur a single time. The ten largest make up more than 1% of the sample.

The intended sense of this specimen's time point label: newly diagnosed, previously untreated cHL patient sample. Magnetic negative selection with a Miltenyi CD4+ T cell isolation kit was used to purify CD4+ T cells from thawed PBMCs. As a comparison group for the relapsed/refractory trial patients, PBMCs were sequenced from patients with newly diagnosed, previously untreated classical Hodgkin lymphoma. Peripheral blood was collected in 8 mL Vacutainer Cell Preparation Tubes, from which PBMCs were isolated by centrifugation and then cryopreserved. Purified CD4+ and CD8+ fractions were prepared only for cases where an additional PBMC sample was available. On LS columns in a quadroMACS separator, the magnetically labelled cells were depleted, and the flow-through was collected as the purified fraction. Points the paper makes about the study in general: The study was limited to a single clinical trial cohort, and causes of repertoire differences, possibly disease activity or prior therapy, remained undefined. Baseline TCR diversity was reported to be lower in newly diagnosed patients than in healthy donors, and even lower in relapsed/refractory patients.

Sequences SNHLY (CDR1) and FYNNEI (CDR2) are obtained from the germline V gene. Deletion took 4 bases off V and 4 bases off J, with a span of 9 bases between the germline ends. CDR3 length: 13 amino acids, cysteine to phenylalanine. The read is trimmed to its CDR3 DNA, 39 bases read in frame from base 1. On this clone itself: Its antigen is unknown. Per-base qualities were not stored, and no clone one base away is much larger.

The sequence came from a human donor with classical Hodgkin lymphoma. Material: CD4+ T cells from blood. The chain couples TRBV2 to TRBJ2-3, with the identity of the D gene unclear. The nucleotides read TGTGCCAGCAGTGTTGTGGGTCCAGATACGCAGTATTTT. Its protein reads: CASSVVGPDTQYF.